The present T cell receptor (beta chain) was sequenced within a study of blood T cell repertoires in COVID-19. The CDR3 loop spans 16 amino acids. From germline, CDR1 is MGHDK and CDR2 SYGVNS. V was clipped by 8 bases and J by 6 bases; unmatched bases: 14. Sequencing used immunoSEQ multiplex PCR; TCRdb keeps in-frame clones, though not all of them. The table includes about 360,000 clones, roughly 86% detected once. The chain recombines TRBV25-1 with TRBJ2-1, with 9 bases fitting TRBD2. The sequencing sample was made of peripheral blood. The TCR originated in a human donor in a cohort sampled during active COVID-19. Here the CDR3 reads CASSTPGLAGSNEQFF. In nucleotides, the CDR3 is TGTGCCAGCTCGACACCCGGGCTAGCGGGATCCAATGAGCAGTTCTTC.